Listed below are T cell receptor beta chains from one sample, sequenced in a study of T cell repertoires in cytomegalovirus infection. TCRdb re-called the reads with MiXCR, one entry per CDR3 protein. The data show approximately 150,000 distinct CDR3 sequences, roughly 15% seen once. Sequenced sample: CD8+ T cells from PBMCs. These receptors came from a human donor in good health (CMV status not recorded). Some clones in this sample may be carry-over from other donors' samples. Both conserved end residues are part of each CDR3. The order of the fields is D gene, J gene, V gene, CDR3 protein. A D gene is named only where the DNA matches it firmly.

. | TRBJ2-1 | TRBV7-8 | CASSLGGFREQFF
TRBD2 | TRBJ2-1 | TRBV2 | CETSGGGTYNEQFF
TRBD1 | TRBJ1-1 | TRBV29-1 | CSVEDRGTGNTEAFF
. | TRBJ2-7 | TRBV29-1 | CSAYLDGSYEQYF
. | TRBJ2-1 | TRBV20-1 | CSLGYNEQFF
. | TRBJ2-3 | TRBV28 | CASSFGQDTDTQYF
. | TRBJ2-7 | TRBV7-2 | CASSSPPSYEQYF
. | TRBJ2-7 | TRBV7-3 | CASSLIGGTEQYF
TRBD2 | TRBJ2-7 | TRBV27 | CASRTSGTPEQYF
. | TRBJ1-2 | TRBV19 | CASSIRLDYGYTF
TRBD1 | TRBJ2-7 | TRBV28 | CASSFKAPRDRGPIEQYF
TRBD1 | TRBJ2-7 | TRBV4-3 | CASSQDLGQGVYEQYF
TRBD1 | TRBJ1-2 | TRBV7-9 | CASSLTGGQGNYGYTF
. | TRBJ2-1 | TRBV14 | CASSRAESSYNEQFF
TRBD1 | TRBJ2-4 | TRBV7-8 | CASSLVRGRKNIQYF
. | TRBJ2-1 | TRBV10-3 | CAIRAGQTNEQFF
. | TRBJ2-7 | TRBV14 | CASSPGEGSYEQYF
TRBD1 | TRBJ1-3 | TRBV12-3/TRBV12-4 | CASSLRQGLWGSGNTIYF
. | TRBJ1-1 | TRBV12-3/TRBV12-4 | CASRIYVNTEAFF
. | TRBJ2-7 | TRBV7-9 | CASSLLSAGDNEQYF
. | TRBJ2-1 | TRBV4-2 | CASRYHGTSDSDEQFF
. | TRBJ1-5 | TRBV4-2 | CASSQAGGDHQPQHF
. | TRBJ2-2 | TRBV7-8 | CASSRGRSFRDTGELFF
. | TRBJ2-2 | TRBV19 | CASSMDARKTGELFF
. | TRBJ2-2 | TRBV20-1 | CSARDTRSPGELFF
. | TRBJ1-2 | TRBV27 | CASSGEAGEGAGYTF
. | TRBJ1-2 | TRBV7-2 | CASSPRQVRNLGYTF
. | TRBJ1-5 | TRBV12-5 | CASGFYTGIDNQPQHF
. | TRBJ2-2 | TRBV6-1 | CASSVGLNTGELFF
. | TRBJ2-3 | TRBV7-2 | CASSLEGGPDTQYF
TRBD2 | TRBJ2-3 | TRBV6-2/TRBV6-3 | CASSYPVLFSLAGGPDTQYF
. | TRBJ2-6 | TRBV27 | CASSLTSRMGSGANVLTF
TRBD2 | TRBJ2-1 | TRBV7-6 | CASSARGGHEQFF
TRBD1 | TRBJ1-4 | TRBV7-2 | CASSLPGTGEKLFF
. | TRBJ1-2 | TRBV5-5 | CASSLGDGSYGYTF
TRBD2 | TRBJ2-1 | TRBV25-1 | CASSEWTSVEQFF
. | TRBJ1-5 | TRBV7-2 | CASGSGNQPQHF
. | TRBJ1-1 | TRBV28 | CASSPHKNTEAFF
TRBD2 | TRBJ2-2 | TRBV4-2 | CASSQEIAGVVGELFF
. | TRBJ2-5 | TRBV28 | CASSPEDSPGETQYF
. | TRBJ1-2 | TRBV7-2 | CASSLGRVFGYTF
. | TRBJ1-6 | TRBV20-1 | CSARDLRQSSSYNSPLHF
TRBD2 | TRBJ2-7 | TRBV6-2/TRBV6-3 | CASSYSRASGSSEQYF
. | TRBJ2-5 | TRBV7-2 | CASSLDPSRETQYF
. | TRBJ1-5 | TRBV27 | CASSPSGSRNQPQHF
. | TRBJ1-5 | TRBV7-8 | CASSIGRTVNSNQPQHF
. | TRBJ2-4 | TRBV7-9 | CASSLDRLAKNIQYF
. | TRBJ1-2 | TRBV7-9 | CASSLADEGYTF
. | TRBJ2-3 | TRBV7-9 | CASSFRTDTQYF
. | TRBJ2-1 | TRBV12-3/TRBV12-4 | CASRAEGHFEQFF
. | TRBJ2-2 | TRBV7-2 | CASSHAEGAGELFF
. | TRBJ1-6 | TRBV7-6 | CASSLSGRADSPLHF
. | TRBJ2-1 | TRBV20-1 | CSARDWGGNEQFF
. | TRBJ2-1 | TRBV29-1 | CSVERRKNEQFF
TRBD2 | TRBJ2-3 | TRBV7-2 | CASSLAQREVDTQYF